These T cell receptor beta chains were read from a single sample in a study of control samples from healthy donors and cancer patients. Only in-frame clones appear in the TCRdb table, and some are missing; sequencing was by immunoSEQ multiplex PCR. The sample includes some 200,000 clones, around 91% seen only once; the top ten take about 1.6%. Sequenced input: blood. Receptors originate from a woman under 40 in good health. CDR3s include the opening cysteine and the closing phenylalanine or tryptophan. D genes are given only for firm matches. Clone size is stated in some rows and not others, as once, few, many or a class when expanded.

v_call,clone_size,j_call,d_call,cdr3_aa,cdr3_nt
TRBV4-1,once,TRBJ2-1,-,CASSQGLARSSYNEQFF,TGCGCCAGCAGCCAGGGGCTAGCGCGGAGCTCCTACAATGAGCAGTTCTTC
TRBV11-2,once,TRBJ1-1,TRBD1,CASTGQVVRAFF,TGTGCCAGCACGGGACAGGTCGTTCGGGCTTTCTTT
TRBV4-1,-,TRBJ1-2,-,CASSQAHGANYGYTF,TGCGCCAGCAGCCAAGCGCACGGAGCTAACTATGGCTACACCTTC
TRBV5-6,once,TRBJ2-3,-,CASSFRDTDTQYF,TGTGCCAGCAGCTTCCGGGACACAGATACGCAGTATTTT
TRBV11-3,-,TRBJ1-1,-,CASSLRRGTEAFF,TGTGCCAGCAGCTTACGCAGGGGAACTGAAGCTTTCTTT
TRBV30,many,TRBJ2-2,-,CAWSVPSADTGELFF,TGTGCCTGGAGTGTACCTAGCGCCGACACCGGGGAGCTGTTTTTT
TRBV19,-,TRBJ2-1,-,CASSMWAGYNEQFF,TGTGCCAGTAGTATGTGGGCCGGCTACAATGAGCAGTTCTTC
TRBV10-1,-,TRBJ2-2,TRBD2,CASSSGANTGELFF,TGCGCCAGCAGTAGCGGGGCGAACACCGGGGAGCTGTTTTTT
TRBV6-5,-,TRBJ2-3,TRBD1,CASSSQGADTQYF,TGTGCCAGCAGTTCACAGGGGGCTGATACGCAGTATTTT
TRBV7-2,-,TRBJ2-2,-,CASSWDWNTGELFF,TGTGCCAGCAGCTGGGACTGGAACACCGGGGAGCTGTTTTTT
TRBV18,once,TRBJ1-6,-,CASSPPGGHSPLHF,TGTGCCAGCTCACCACCAGGGGGTCATTCACCCCTCCACTTT
TRBV5-1,-,TRBJ1-4,-,CASSPGLTNEKLFF,TGCGCCAGCAGCCCGGGTTTGACTAATGAAAAACTGTTTTTT
TRBV10-1,-,TRBJ2-7,TRBD1,CASSEAGGEQYF,TGCGCCAGCAGTGAGGCAGGGGGCGAGCAGTACTTC
TRBV6-1,once,TRBJ1-5,-,CASSESQGNQPQHF,TGTGCCAGCAGTGAATCACAGGGCAATCAGCCCCAGCATTTT
TRBV19,-,TRBJ2-7,TRBD2,CASSILAGEVYEQYF,TGTGCCAGTAGTATACTAGCGGGAGAAGTCTACGAGCAGTACTTC
TRBV2,-,TRBJ2-3,TRBD2,CASSESGVRDTQYF,TGTGCCAGCAGTGAAAGCGGGGTGAGAGATACGCAGTATTTT
TRBV10-3,-,TRBJ1-1,-,CAIGQGVTEAFF,TGTGCCATCGGTCAGGGCGTCACTGAAGCTTTCTTT
TRBV10-1,-,TRBJ2-2,-,CATLRNTGELFF,TGCGCCACCCTCAGGAACACCGGGGAGCTGTTTTTT
TRBV7-9,-,TRBJ1-2,TRBD1,CASSFGQGANYGYTF,TGTGCCAGCAGCTTTGGACAGGGGGCTAACTATGGCTACACCTTC
TRBV28,-,TRBJ1-2,-,CASSLRGGYTF,TGTGCCAGCAGTTTAAGGGGTGGCTACACCTTC
TRBV24-1,-,TRBJ2-1,TRBD2,CATSGSSGRINEQFF,TGTGCCACCAGTGGTTCTAGCGGGAGGATCAATGAGCAGTTCTTC
TRBV7-2,-,TRBJ1-3,-,CASSPQRSGNTIYF,TGTGCCAGCAGCCCCCAACGTTCTGGAAACACCATATATTTT
TRBV28,-,TRBJ2-7,TRBD2,CASRGRGYEQYF,TGTGCCAGCAGAGGGAGGGGCTACGAGCAGTACTTC
TRBV7-9,-,TRBJ1-1,-,CASSLVSQGNTEAFF,TGTGCCAGCAGCTTAGTTTCTCAGGGGAACACTGAAGCTTTCTTT
TRBV19,-,TRBJ1-2,-,CASSSPPNYGYTF,TGTGCCAGTAGTTCACCCCCGAACTATGGCTACACCTTC
TRBV11-3,-,TRBJ2-3,TRBD1,CASSPGQGASDTQYF,TGTGCCAGCAGCCCGGGACAGGGGGCCTCAGATACGCAGTATTTT
TRBV27,-,TRBJ1-5,-,CASSPTGRGAGGNQPQHF,TGTGCCAGCAGTCCGACGGGTAGGGGCGCGGGGGGCAATCAGCCCCAGCATTTT
TRBV27,-,TRBJ1-4,-,CASSFRVNNEKLFF,TGTGCCAGCAGTTTTAGGGTTAATAATGAAAAACTGTTTTTT
TRBV4-1,-,TRBJ1-2,TRBD1,CASSYEQGGYGYTF,TGCGCCAGCAGCTACGAACAGGGGGGCTATGGCTACACCTTC
TRBV7-6,-,TRBJ1-3,TRBD1,CASSQEGQDSGNTIYF,TGTGCCAGCAGCCAAGAGGGACAGGACTCTGGAAACACCATATATTTT